The rows below give T cell receptor beta chains drawn from one sample of a study of blood T cells in healthy people across ages. MiXCR, applied by TCRdb to the 5' RACE reads, yields one record per CDR3 protein. The repertoire holds 1.5 million to 2 million distinct CDR3 sequences, with about 31% as singletons. Sequenced sample: blood. The origin of the receptors is a woman aged 25 to 45 in good health. Both conserved end residues are part of each CDR3. D genes are given only for firm matches. For some rows the clone size is stated as once, few or many, or as a class when expanded; others skip it.

-,few,TRBV4-1,TRBJ2-3,TGCGCCAGCAGCCATCGCGACTTTAGCACAGATACGCAGTATTTT,CASSHRDFSTDTQYF
-,few,TRBV6-5,TRBJ2-1,TGTGCCAGCAGTTACATGGGGAGCGATGAGCAGTTCTTC,CASSYMGSDEQFF
-,many,TRBV29-1,TRBJ2-4,TGCAGCGTTGAAGCTGGGAGAGACATTCAGTACTTC,CSVEAGRDIQYF
-,-,TRBV5-1,TRBJ1-2,TGCGCCAGCAGCCCGGAATCCGGGGTTGGTGGCTACACCTTC,CASSPESGVGGYTF
-,-,TRBV20-1,TRBJ2-5,TGCAGTGCTAGTCTGGGGACAAAATCCCAAGAGACCCAGTACTTC,CSASLGTKSQETQYF
-,-,TRBV14,TRBJ2-1,TGTGCCAGCAGCCAAGATGGGCTTGTCCAAGAGACCCAGTTCTTC,CASSQDGLVQETQFF
-,-,TRBV5-1,TRBJ1-1,TGCGCCAGCAGCTTGGAATCGGAGTACACTGAAGCTTTCTTT,CASSLESEYTEAFF
-,once,TRBV18,TRBJ1-5,TGTGCCAGCTTACCACCAGGGAGGAATCAGCCCCAGCATTTT,CASLPPGRNQPQHF
TRBD2,few,TRBV2,TRBJ2-1,TGTGCCAGCAGTGAAGGCCTGGCGGGGGACTACAATGAGCAGTTCTTC,CASSEGLAGDYNEQFF
TRBD1,-,TRBV29-1,TRBJ2-1,TGCAGCGTCCAGGGACAGGGGATCTCCTACAATGAGCAGTTCTTC,CSVQGQGISYNEQFF
TRBD2,few,TRBV24-1,TRBJ2-3,TGTGCCACCAGTCCCCGTTACCGACTAGCGGGAGGGAACACAGATACGCAGTATTTT,CATSPRYRLAGGNTDTQYF
-,-,TRBV10-1,TRBJ2-7,TGCGCCAGCAGTCCCGACGGGGCCGAGCAGTACTTC,CASSPDGAEQYF
TRBD1,-,TRBV9,TRBJ1-2,TGTGCCACCAGCACCACCGGGACAGTTAGTCTCTATGGCTACACCTTC,CATSTTGTVSLYGYTF
-,few,TRBV9,TRBJ2-1,TGTGCCAGCTCCCCATTAAACTTTTTCGGTGAGCAGTTCTTC,CASSPLNFFGEQFF
TRBD2,few,TRBV15,TRBJ2-3,TGTGCCACGAGCGGGGAACGCACAGATACGCAGTATTTT,CATSGERTDTQYF
-,-,TRBV6-2/TRBV6-3,TRBJ2-1,TGTGCCAGCACTACGGACACCACCTCCAAAATACGCAATGAGCAGTTCTTC,CASTTDTTSKIRNEQFF
TRBD2,-,TRBV4-1,TRBJ2-7,TGCGCCAGCAGCCAAAACGAAGCGGGGAGCGCCTACGAGCAGTACTTC,CASSQNEAGSAYEQYF
-,few,TRBV21-1,TRBJ2-7,TGTGCCAGCAGCACAAGTAGCGGGGGGGTGACCTACGAGCAGTACTTC,CASSTSSGGVTYEQYF
TRBD2,-,TRBV11-2,TRBJ2-5,TGTGCCAGCAGCGCCCCTAGCGGGGGACAAGAGACCCAGTACTTC,CASSAPSGGQETQYF
TRBD2,many,TRBV6-1,TRBJ2-5,TGTGCCAGCCAAGGGAGGGAGGGAGAGACCCAGTACTTC,CASQGREGETQYF
-,-,TRBV9,TRBJ1-2,TGTGCCAGCAGCGGAGGTTCGGGGGTCTTTGGCTACACCTTC,CASSGGSGVFGYTF
-,many,TRBV20-1,TRBJ2-5,TGCAGTGCTAGAGCAGGATCTCAAGAGACCCAGTACTTC,CSARAGSQETQYF
-,once,TRBV7-9,TRBJ1-2,TGTGCCAGCAGCCGGTCCGGGATACCACGATATGGCTACACCTTC,CASSRSGIPRYGYTF
TRBD1,-,TRBV5-1,TRBJ2-7,TGCGCCAGCAGCTGGGACAGGGTATGGAACGAGCAGTACTTC,CASSWDRVWNEQYF
-,many,TRBV5-5,TRBJ2-7,TGTGCCAGCAGCTCACCTCGTGAGCAGTACTTC,CASSSPREQYF
TRBD1,few,TRBV20-1,TRBJ1-5,TGCAGTGCTAGAGACCTCACAGGGGGCAATCAGCCCCAGCATTTT,CSARDLTGGNQPQHF
-,many,TRBV29-1,TRBJ2-7,TGCAGCGCCGAAAGTGGGGGAGCGGGTTCCTACGAGCAGTACTTC,CSAESGGAGSYEQYF